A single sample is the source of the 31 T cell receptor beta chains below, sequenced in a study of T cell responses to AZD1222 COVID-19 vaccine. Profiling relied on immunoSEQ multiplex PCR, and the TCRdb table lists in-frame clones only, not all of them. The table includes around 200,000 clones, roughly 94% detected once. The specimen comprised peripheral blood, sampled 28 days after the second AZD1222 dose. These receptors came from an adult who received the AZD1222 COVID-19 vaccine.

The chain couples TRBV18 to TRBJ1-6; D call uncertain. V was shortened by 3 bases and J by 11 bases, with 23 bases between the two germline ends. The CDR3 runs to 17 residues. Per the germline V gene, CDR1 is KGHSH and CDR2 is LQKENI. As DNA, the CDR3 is TGTGCCAGCTCACCCCTTCCGGCGGGATCCCCTGGGGCACCCCTCCACTTT. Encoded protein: CASSPLPAGSPGAPLHF.

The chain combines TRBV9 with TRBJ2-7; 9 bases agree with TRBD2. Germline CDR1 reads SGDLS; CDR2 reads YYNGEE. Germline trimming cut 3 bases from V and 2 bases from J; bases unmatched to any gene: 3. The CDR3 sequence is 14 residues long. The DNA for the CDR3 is TGTGCCAGCAGCGCGACTAGCGGTCCCTACGAGCAGTACTTC. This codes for CASSATSGPYEQYF.

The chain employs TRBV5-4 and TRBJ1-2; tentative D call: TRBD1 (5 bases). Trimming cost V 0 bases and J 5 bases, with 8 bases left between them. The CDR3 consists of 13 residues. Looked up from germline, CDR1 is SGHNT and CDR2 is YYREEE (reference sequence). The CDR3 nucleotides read TGTGCCAGCAGCTTGGGTGGGGGGTATGGCTACACCTTC. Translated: CASSLGGGYGYTF.

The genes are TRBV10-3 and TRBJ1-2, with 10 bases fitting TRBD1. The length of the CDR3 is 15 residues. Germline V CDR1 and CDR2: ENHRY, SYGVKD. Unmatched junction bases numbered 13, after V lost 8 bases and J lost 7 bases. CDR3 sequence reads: CAISGAGQGTRGYTF. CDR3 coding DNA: TGTGCCATCTCAGGTGCGGGACAGGGGACTCGTGGCTACACCTTC.

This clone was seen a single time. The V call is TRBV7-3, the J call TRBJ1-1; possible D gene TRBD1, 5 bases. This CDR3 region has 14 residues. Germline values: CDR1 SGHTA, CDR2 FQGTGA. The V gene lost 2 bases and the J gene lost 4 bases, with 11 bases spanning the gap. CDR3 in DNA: TGTGCCAGCAGCTTACGAGGGGTGGGCACTGAAGCTTTCTTT. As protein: CASSLRGVGTEAFF.

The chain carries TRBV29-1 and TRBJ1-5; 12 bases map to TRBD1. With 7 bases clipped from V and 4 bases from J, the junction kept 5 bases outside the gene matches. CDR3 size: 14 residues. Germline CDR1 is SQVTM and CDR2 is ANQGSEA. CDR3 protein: CSASGQGANQPQHF. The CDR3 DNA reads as TGCAGCGCCTCGGGACAGGGGGCGAATCAGCCCCAGCATTTT. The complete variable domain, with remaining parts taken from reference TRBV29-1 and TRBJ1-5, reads SAVISQKPSRDICQRGTSLTIQCQVDSQVTMMFWYRQQPGQSLTLIATANQGSEATYESGFVIDKFPISRPNLTFSTLTVSNMSPEDSSIYLCSASGQGANQPQHFGDGTRLSIL.

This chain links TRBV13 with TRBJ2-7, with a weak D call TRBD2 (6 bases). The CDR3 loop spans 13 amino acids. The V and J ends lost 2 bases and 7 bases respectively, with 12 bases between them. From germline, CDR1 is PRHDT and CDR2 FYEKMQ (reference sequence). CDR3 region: CASSLMAGSEQYF. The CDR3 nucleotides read TGTGCCAGCAGCTTAATGGCGGGGAGTGAGCAGTACTTC.

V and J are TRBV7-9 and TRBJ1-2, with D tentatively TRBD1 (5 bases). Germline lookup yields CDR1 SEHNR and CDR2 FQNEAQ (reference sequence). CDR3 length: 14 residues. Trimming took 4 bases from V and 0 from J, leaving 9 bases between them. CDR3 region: CASSSRGTNYGYTF. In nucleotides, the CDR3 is TGTGCCAGCAGCTCGAGGGGAACTAACTATGGCTACACCTTC.

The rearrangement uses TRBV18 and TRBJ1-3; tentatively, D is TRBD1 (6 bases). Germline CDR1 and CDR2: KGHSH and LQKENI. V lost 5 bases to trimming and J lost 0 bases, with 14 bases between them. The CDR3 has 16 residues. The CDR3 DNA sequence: TGTGCCAGCTCAACTAACAGGGAGAGCTCTGGAAACACCATATATTTT. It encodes CASSTNRESSGNTIYF.

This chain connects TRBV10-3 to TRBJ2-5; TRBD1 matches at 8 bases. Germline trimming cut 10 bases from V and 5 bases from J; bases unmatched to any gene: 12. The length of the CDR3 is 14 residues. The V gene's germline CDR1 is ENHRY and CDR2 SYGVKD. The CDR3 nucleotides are TGTGCCACGGCAGGGGGCTTAGGGCTGGAGACCCAGTACTTC. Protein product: CATAGGLGLETQYF.

The CDR3 protein is CASSPSLGETYGYTF. The CDR3 DNA reads TGTGCCAGTAGTCCCTCCCTGGGGGAAACGTATGGCTACACCTTC. This chain uses TRBV19 with TRBJ1-2, with D perhaps TRBD1 (5 bases). Trimming left V 5 bases short and J 5 bases short, with 18 bases between. Germline CDR1 reads LNHDA; CDR2 reads SQIVND (reference sequence). This CDR3 is 15 amino acids long.

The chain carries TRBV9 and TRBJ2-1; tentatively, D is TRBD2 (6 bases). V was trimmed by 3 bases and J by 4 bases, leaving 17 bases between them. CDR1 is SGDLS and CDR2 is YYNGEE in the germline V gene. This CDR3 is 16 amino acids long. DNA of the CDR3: TGTGCCAGCAGCGATCGAGATGGCGGGGCTTACAATGAGCAGTTCTTC. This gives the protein CASSDRDGGAYNEQFF.

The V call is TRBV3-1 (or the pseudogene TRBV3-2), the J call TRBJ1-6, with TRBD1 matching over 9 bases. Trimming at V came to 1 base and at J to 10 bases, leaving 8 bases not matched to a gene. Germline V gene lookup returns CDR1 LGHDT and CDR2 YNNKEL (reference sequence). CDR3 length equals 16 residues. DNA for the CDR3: TGTGCCAGCAGCCAAGGATGGGGACAGGGTTCCTCACCCCTCCACTTT. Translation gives CASSQGWGQGSSPLHF.

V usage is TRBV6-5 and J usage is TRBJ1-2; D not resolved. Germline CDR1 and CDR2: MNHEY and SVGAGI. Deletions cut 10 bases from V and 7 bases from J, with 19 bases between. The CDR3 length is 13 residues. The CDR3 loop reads CATRSPAVAGYTF. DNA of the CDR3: TGTGCCACCCGGAGTCCGGCCGTCGCTGGCTACACCTTC.

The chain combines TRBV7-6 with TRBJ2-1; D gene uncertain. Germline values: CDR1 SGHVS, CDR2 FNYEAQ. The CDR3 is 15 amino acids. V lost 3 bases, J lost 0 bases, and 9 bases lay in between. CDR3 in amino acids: CASSLGIFSYNEQFF. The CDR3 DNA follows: TGTGCCAGCAGCTTGGGAATTTTCTCCTACAATGAGCAGTTCTTC.

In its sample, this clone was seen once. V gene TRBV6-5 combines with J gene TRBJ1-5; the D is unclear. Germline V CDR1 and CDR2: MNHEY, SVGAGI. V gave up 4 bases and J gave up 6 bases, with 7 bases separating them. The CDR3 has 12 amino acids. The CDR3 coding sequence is TGTGCCAGCAGTTCGTCAGGTCAGCCCCAGCATTTT. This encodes CASSSSGQPQHF.

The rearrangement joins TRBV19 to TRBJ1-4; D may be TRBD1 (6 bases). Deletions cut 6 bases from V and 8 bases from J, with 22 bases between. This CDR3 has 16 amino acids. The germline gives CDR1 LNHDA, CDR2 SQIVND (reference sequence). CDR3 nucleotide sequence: TGTGCCAGTAGCCCTCGGGCATGGGGCCAGGGGGAAAAACTGTTTTTT. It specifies CASSPRAWGQGEKLFF. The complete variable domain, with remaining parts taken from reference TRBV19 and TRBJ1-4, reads DGGITQSPKYLFRKEGQNVTLSCEQNLNHDAMYWYRQDPGQGLRLIYYSQIVNDFQKGDIAEGYSVSREKKESFPLTVTSAQKNPTAFYLCASSPRAWGQGEKLFFGSGTQLSVL.

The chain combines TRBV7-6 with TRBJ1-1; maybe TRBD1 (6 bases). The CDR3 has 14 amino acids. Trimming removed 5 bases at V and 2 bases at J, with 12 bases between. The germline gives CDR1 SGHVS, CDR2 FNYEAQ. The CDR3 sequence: CASSISTGNTEAFF. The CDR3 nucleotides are TGTGCCAGCAGCATTTCGACAGGTAACACTGAAGCTTTCTTT. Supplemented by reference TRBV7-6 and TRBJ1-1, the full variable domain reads GAGVSQSPRYKVTKRGQDVALRCDPISGHVSLYWYRQALGQGPEFLTYFNYEAQQDKSGLPNDRFSAERPEGSISTLTIQRTEQRDSAMYRCASSISTGNTEAFFGQGTRLTVV.

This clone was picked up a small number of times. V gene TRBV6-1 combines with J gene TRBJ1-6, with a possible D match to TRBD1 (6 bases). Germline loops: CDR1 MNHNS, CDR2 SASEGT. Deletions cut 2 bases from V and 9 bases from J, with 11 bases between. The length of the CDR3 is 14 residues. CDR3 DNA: TGTGCCAGCAGTGAATCCGGGGGCCCTTCACCCCTCCACTTT. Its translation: CASSESGGPSPLHF.

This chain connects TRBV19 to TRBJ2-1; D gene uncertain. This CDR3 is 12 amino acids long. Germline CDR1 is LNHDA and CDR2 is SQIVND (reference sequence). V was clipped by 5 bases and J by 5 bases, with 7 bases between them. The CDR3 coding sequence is TGTGCCAGTAGTCCTACCCACAATGAGCAGTTCTTC. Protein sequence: CASSPTHNEQFF. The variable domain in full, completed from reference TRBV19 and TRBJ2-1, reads DGGITQSPKYLFRKEGQNVTLSCEQNLNHDAMYWYRQDPGQGLRLIYYSQIVNDFQKGDIAEGYSVSREKKESFPLTVTSAQKNPTAFYLCASSPTHNEQFFGPGTRLTVL.

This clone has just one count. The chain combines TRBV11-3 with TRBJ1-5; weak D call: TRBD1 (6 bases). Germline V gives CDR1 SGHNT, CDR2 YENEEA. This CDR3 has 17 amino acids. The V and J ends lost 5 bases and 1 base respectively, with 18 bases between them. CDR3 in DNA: TGTGCCAGCAGCCAGGGGCCGGGGGGTGGAAGCAATCAGCCCCAGCATTTT. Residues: CASSQGPGGGSNQPQHF.

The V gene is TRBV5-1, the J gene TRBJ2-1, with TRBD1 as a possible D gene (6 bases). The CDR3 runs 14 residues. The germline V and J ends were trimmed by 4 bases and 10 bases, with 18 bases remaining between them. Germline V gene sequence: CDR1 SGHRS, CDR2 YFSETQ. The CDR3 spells CASSLGEAQGEQFF. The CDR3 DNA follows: TGCGCCAGCAGCCTGGGAGAAGCTCAGGGGGAGCAGTTCTTC.

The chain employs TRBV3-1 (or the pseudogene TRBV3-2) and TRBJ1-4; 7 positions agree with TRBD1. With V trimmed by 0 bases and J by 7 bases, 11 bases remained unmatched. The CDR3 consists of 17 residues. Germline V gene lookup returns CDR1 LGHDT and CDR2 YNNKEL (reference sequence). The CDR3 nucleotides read TGTGCCAGCAGCCAAGATCGAGTTAGGGGGCGTCTTGAAAAACTGTTTTTT. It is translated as CASSQDRVRGRLEKLFF.

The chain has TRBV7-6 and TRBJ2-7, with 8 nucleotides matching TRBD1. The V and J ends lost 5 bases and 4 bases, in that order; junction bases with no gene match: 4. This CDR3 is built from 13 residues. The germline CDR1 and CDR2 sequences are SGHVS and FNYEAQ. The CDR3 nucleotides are TGTGCCAGCAGCATGGACAGGGAATACGAGCAGTACTTC. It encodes CASSMDREYEQYF.

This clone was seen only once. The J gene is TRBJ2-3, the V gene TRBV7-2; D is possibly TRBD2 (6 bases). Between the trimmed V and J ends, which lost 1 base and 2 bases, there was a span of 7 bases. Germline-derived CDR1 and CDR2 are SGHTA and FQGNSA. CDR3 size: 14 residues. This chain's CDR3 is CASSLGLDTDTQYF. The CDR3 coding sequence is TGTGCCAGCAGCTTAGGACTAGACACAGATACGCAGTATTTT.

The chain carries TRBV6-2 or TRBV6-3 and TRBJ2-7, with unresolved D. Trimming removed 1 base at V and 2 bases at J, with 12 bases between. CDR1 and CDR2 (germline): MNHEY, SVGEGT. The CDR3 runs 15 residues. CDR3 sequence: CASSYLLSGPYEQYF. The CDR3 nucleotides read TGTGCCAGCAGTTACTTATTATCAGGTCCCTACGAGCAGTACTTC.

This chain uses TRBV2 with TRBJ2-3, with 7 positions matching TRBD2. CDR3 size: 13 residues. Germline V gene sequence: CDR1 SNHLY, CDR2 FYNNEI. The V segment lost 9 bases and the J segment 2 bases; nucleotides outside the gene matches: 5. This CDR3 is CARGGPDTDTQYF. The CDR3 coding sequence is TGTGCCAGGGGAGGGCCGGACACAGATACGCAGTATTTT.

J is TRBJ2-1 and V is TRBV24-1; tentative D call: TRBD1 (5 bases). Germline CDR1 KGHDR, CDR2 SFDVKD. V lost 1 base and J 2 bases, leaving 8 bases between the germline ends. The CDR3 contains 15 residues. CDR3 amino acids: CATSDLRTPYNEQFF. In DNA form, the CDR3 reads TGTGCCACCAGTGATTTAAGGACACCCTACAATGAGCAGTTCTTC.

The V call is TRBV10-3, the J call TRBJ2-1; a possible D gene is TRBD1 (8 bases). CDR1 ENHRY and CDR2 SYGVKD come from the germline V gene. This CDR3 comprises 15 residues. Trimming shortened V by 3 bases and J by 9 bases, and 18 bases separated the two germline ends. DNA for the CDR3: TGTGCCATCAGTGAACAGGGGGAGGGGACAAGTGAGCAGTTCTTC. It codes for CAISEQGEGTSEQFF.

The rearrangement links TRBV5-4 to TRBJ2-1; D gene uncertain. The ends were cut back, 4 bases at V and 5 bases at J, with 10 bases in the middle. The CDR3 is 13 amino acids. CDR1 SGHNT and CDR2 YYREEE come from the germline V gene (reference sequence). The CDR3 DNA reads TGTGCCAGCAGCCCTCCTGGGCACAATGAGCAGTTCTTC. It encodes CASSPPGHNEQFF.

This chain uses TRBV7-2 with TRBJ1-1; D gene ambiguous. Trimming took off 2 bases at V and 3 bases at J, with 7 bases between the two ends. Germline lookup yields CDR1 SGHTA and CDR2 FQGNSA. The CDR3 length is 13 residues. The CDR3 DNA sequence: TGTGCCAGCAGCTTAATCGGCGACACTGAAGCTTTCTTT. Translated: CASSLIGDTEAFF. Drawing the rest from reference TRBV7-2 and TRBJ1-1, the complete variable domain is GAGVSQSPSNKVTEKGKDVELRCDPISGHTALYWYRQSLGQGLEFLIYFQGNSAPDKSGLPSDRFSAERTGGSVSTLTIQRTQQEDSAVYLCASSLIGDTEAFFGQGTRLTVV.